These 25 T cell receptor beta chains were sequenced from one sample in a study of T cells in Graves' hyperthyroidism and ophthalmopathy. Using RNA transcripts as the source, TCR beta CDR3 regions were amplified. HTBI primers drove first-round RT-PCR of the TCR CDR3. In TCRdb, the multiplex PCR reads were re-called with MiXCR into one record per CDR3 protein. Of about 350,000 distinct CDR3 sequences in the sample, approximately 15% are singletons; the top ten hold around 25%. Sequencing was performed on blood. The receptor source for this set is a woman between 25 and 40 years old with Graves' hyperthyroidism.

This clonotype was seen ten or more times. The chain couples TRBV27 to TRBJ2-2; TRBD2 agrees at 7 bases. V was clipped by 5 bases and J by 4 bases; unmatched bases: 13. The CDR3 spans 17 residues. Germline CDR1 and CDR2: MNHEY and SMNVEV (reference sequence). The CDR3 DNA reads TGTGCCAGCAGTGAGGGCGGGCTAGCGGTATTCACCGGGGAGCTGTTTTTT. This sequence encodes CASSEGGLAVFTGELFF.

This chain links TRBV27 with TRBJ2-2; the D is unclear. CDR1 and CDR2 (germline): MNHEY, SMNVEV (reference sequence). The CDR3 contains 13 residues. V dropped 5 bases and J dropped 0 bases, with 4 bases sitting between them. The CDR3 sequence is CASSHANTGELFF. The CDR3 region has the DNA TGTGCCAGCAGTCATGCGAACACCGGGGAGCTGTTTTTT.

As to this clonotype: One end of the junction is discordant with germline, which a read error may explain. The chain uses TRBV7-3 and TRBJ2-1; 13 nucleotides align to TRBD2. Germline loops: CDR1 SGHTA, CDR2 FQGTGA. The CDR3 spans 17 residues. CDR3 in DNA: TGTTCCAGCAGCTCCGGGAGGTTGACTAGCGGGAGGTTTGAGCAGTTCTTC. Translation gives CSSSSGRLTSGRFEQFF.

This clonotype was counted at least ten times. CDR3: CASSLTGIGDEQFF. In DNA, the CDR3 is TGTGCCAGCAGCTTGACAGGGATAGGCGATGAGCAGTTCTTC. The chain links TRBV11-2 to TRBJ2-1, with 7 bases identical to TRBD1. The CDR3 loop spans 14 amino acids. The germline CDR1 and CDR2 sequences are SGHAT and FQNNGV. Trimming at V came to 3 bases and at J to 8 bases, leaving 7 bases not matched to a gene.

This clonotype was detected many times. CDR3 sequence: CATSDSAPAGPYNEQFF. For the CDR3, the DNA is TGTGCCACCAGTGATTCCGCTCCAGCGGGGCCCTACAATGAGCAGTTCTTC. V and J are TRBV24-1 and TRBJ2-1, with 7 positions matching TRBD2. Germline V lookup: CDR1 KGHDR, CDR2 SFDVKD. V trimming: 2 bases; J trimming: 2 bases; junction bases outside the gene matches: 8. The CDR3 is 17 residues long.

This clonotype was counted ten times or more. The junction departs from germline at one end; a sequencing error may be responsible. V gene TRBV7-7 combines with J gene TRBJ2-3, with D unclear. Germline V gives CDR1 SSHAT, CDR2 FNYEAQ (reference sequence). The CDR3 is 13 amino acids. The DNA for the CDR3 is TGTGCTAGCAGCTTATCCATTGGAGATACGCAGTATTTT. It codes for CASSLSIGDTQYF.

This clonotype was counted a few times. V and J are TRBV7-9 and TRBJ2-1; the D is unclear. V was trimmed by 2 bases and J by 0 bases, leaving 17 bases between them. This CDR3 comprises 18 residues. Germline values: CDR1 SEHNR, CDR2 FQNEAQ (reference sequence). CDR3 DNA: TGTGCCAGCAGCTTATTGCCGCGGCGGCATACCTCCTACAATGAGCAGTTCTTC. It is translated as CASSLLPRRHTSYNEQFF.

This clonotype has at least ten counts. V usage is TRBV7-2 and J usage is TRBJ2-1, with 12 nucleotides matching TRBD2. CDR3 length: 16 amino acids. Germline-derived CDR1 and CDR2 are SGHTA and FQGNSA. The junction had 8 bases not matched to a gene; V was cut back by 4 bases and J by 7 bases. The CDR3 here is CASSSSSGRGANEQFF. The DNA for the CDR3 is TGTGCCAGCAGCTCCTCTAGCGGGAGGGGAGCGAATGAGCAGTTCTTC.

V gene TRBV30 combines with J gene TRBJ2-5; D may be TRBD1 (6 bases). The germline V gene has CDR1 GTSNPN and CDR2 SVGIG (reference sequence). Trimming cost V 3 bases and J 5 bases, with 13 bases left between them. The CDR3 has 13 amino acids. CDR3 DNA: TGTGCCTGGAGCGCACAGGGCGTCGAGACCCAGTACTTC. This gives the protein CAWSAQGVETQYF.

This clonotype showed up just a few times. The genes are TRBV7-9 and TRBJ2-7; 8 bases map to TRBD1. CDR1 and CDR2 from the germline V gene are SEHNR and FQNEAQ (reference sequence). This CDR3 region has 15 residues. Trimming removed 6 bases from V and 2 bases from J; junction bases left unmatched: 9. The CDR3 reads CASSPTGARTYEQYF. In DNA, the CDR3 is TGTGCCAGCAGTCCGACAGGGGCGAGGACCTACGAGCAGTACTTC. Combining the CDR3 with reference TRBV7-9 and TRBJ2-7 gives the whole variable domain DTGVSQNPRHKITKRGQNVTFRCDPISEHNRLYWYRQTLGQGPEFLTYFQNEAQLEKSRLLSDRFSAERPKGSFSTLEIQRTEQGDSAMYLCASSPTGARTYEQYFGPGTRLTVT.

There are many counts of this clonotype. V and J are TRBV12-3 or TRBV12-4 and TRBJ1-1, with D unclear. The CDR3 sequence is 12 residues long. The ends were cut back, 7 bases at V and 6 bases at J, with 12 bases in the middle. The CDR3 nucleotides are TGTGCCAGCACCCCCGACCTATCTGAAGCTTTCTTT. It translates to CASTPDLSEAFF.

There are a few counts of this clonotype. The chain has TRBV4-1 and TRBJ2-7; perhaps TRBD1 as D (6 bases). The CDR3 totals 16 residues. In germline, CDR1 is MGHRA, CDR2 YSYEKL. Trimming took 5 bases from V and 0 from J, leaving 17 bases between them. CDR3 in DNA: TGCGCCAGCAGCGCCCAACAGGGTGGTCACTCCTACGAGCAGTACTTC. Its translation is CASSAQQGGHSYEQYF.

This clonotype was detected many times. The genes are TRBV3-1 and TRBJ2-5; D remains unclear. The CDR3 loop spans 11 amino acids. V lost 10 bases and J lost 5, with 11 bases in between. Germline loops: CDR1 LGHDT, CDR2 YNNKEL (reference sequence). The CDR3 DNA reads TGTGCCACTACCCTAGGGGAGACCCAGTACTTC. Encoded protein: CATTLGETQYF.

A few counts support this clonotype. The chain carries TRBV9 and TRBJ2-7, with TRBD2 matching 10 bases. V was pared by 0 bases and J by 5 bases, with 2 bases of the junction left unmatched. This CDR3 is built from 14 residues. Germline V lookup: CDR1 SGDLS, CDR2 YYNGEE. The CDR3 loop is CASSVGLAGDEQYF. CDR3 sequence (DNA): TGTGCCAGCAGCGTAGGGCTAGCGGGAGACGAGCAGTACTTC. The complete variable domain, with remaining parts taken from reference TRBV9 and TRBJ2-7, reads DSGVTQTPKHLITATGQRVTLRCSPRSGDLSVYWYQQSLDQGLQFLIQYYNGEERAKGNILERFSAQQFPDLHSELNLSSLELGDSALYFCASSVGLAGDEQYFGPGTRLTVT.

The CDR3 sequence: CSLTGGPTEAFF. The DNA for the CDR3 is TGCAGTTTAACAGGGGGCCCGACCGAAGCTTTCTTT. J is TRBJ1-1 and V is TRBV20-1; 9 nucleotides match TRBD1. V shed 8 bases, J shed 8 bases, and the junction held 9 bases outside the gene matches. The CDR3 has 12 residues. Per the germline V gene, CDR1 is DFQATT and CDR2 is SNEGSKA (reference sequence).

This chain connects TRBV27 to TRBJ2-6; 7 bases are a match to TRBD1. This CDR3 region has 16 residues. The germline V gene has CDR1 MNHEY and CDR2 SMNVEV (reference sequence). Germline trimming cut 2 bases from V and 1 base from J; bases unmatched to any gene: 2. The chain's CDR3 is CASSLQQGSGANVLTF. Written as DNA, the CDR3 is TGTGCCAGCAGTTTACAACAGGGGTCTGGGGCCAACGTCCTGACTTTC.

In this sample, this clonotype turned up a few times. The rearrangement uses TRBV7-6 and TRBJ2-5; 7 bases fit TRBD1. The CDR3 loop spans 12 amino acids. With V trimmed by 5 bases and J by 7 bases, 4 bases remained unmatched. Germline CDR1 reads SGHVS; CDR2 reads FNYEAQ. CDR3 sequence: CASSPTGATQYF. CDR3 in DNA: TGTGCCAGCAGCCCTACAGGGGCGACCCAGTACTTC.

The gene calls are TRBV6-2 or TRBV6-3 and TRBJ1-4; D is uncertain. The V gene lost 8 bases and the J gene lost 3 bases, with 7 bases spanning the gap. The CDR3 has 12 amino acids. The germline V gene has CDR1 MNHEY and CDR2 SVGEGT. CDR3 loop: CASVGANEKLFF. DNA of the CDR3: TGTGCCAGCGTGGGTGCTAATGAAAAACTGTTTTTT.

DNA of the CDR3: TGCGCCAGCAGCTTGGAACTTCGGGGGTCGAACACCGGGGAGCTGTTTTTT. Amino acid sequence: CASSLELRGSNTGELFF. The V gene is TRBV5-1, the J gene TRBJ2-2, with a possible D match to TRBD2 (6 bases). Germline assignment: CDR1 SGHRS and CDR2 YFSETQ. The CDR3 spans 17 residues. V lost 0 bases and J 0 bases, leaving 12 bases between the germline ends.

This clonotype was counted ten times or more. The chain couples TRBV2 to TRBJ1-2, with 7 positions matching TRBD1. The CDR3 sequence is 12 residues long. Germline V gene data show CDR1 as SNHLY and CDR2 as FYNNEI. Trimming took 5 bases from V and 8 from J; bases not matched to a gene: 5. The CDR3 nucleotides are TGTGCCAGCAGTCGGACAGGACGGGGCTACACCTTC. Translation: CASSRTGRGYTF. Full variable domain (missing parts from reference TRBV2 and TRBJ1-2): EPEVTQTPSHQVTQMGQEVILRCVPISNHLYFYWYRQILGQKVEFLVSFYNNEISEKSEIFDDQFSVERPDGSNFTLKIRSTKLEDSAMYFCASSRTGRGYTFGSGTRLTVV.

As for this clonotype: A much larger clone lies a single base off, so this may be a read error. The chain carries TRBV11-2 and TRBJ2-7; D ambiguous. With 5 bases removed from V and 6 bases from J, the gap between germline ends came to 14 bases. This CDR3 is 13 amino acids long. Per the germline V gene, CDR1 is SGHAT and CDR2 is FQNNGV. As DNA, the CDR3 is TGTGCCAGCAGCACCAGTCAGAGCCTCGAGCAGTACTTC. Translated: CASSTSQSLEQYF.

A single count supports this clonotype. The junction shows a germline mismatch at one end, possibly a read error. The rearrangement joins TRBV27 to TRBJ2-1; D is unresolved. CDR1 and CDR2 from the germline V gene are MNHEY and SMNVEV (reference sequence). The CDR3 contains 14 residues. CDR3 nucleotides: TGTGCCAGCAGTATATCTCCATCCCCTGTCGAGCAGTTCTTC. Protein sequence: CASSISPSPVEQFF.

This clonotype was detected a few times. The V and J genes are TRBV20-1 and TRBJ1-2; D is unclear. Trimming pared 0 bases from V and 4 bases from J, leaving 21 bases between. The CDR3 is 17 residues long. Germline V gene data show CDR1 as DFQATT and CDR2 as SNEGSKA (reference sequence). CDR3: CSARDEAQASPTYGYTF. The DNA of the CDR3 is TGCAGTGCTAGAGATGAAGCCCAGGCAAGCCCCACCTATGGCTACACCTTC.

As DNA, the CDR3 is TGTGCCAGCAGTGGGGGGGATACGCAGTATTTT. Its protein is CASSGGDTQYF. The chain combines TRBV6-2 or TRBV6-3 with TRBJ2-3, with TRBD2 as a possible D gene (6 bases). With 5 bases removed from V and 6 bases from J, the gap between germline ends came to 6 bases. The CDR3 has 11 residues. In germline, CDR1 is MNHEY, CDR2 SVGEGT.

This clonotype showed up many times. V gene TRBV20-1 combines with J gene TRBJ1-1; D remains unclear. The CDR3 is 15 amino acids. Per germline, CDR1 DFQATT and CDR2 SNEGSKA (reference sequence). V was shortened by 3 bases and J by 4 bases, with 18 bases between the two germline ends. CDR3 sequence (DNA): TGCAGTGCTAGTAGGAGAAGCATTACTGTCACTGAAGCTTTCTTT. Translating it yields CSASRRSITVTEAFF.